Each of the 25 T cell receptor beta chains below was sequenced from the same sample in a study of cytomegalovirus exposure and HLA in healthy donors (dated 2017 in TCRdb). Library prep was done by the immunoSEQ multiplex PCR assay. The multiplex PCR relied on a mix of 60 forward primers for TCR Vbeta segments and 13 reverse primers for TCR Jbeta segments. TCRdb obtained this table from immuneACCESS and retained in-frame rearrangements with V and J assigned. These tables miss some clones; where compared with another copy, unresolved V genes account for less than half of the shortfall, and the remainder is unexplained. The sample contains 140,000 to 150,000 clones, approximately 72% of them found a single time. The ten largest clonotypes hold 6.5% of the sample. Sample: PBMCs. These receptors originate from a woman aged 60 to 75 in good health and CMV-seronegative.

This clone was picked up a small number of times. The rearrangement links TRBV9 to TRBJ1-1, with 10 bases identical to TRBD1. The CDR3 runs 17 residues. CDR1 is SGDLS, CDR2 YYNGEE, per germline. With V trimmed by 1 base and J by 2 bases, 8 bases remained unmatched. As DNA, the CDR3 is TGTGCCAGCAGCGTAACGGACAGGGGGTACTTAAACACTGAAGCTTTCTTT. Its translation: CASSVTDRGYLNTEAFF.

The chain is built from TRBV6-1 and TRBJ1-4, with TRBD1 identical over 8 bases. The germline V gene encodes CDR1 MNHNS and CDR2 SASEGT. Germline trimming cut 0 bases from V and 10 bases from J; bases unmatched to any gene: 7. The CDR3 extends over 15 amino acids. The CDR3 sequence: CASSEASGGVGKLFF. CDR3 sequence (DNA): TGTGCCAGCAGTGAAGCATCAGGGGGCGTGGGAAAACTGTTTTTT.

The CDR3 DNA is TGCGCCAGCAGCCAAACCGGGACTACCACCTACGAGCAGTACTTC. Translation: CASSQTGTTTYEQYF. V is TRBV4-3 and J is TRBJ2-7; TRBD2 matches 7 bases. This CDR3 region has 15 residues. CDR1 is LGHNA, CDR2 YSLEER, per germline. With 2 bases clipped from V and 2 bases from J, the junction kept 6 bases outside the gene matches.

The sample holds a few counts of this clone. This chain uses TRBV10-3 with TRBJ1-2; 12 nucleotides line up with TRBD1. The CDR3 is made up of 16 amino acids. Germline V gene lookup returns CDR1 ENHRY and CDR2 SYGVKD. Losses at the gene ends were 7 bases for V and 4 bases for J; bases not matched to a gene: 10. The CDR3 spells CAITGTGGALSYGYTF. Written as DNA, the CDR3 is TGTGCCATCACGGGGACAGGGGGCGCGTTAAGCTATGGCTACACCTTC.

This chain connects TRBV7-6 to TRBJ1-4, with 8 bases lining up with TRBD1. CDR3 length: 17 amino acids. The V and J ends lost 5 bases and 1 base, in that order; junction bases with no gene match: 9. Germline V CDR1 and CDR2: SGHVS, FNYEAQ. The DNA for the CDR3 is TGTGCCAGCAGCCCCGGGCAGGGGGCGATAACTAATGAAAAACTGTTTTTT. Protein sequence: CASSPGQGAITNEKLFF.

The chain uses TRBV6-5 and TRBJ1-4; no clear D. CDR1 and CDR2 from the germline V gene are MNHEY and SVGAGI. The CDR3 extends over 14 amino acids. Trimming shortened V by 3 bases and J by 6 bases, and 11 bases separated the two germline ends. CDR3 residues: CASSYRGLDEKLFF. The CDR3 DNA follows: TGTGCCAGCAGTTATCGGGGTCTGGATGAAAAACTGTTTTTT.

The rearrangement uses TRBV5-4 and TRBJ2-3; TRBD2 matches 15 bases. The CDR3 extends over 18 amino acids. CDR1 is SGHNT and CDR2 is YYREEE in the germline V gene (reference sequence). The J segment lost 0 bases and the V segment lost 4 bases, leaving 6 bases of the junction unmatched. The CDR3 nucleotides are TGTGCCAGCAGCCACGGACTAGCGGGGGGGGGTAGCACAGATACGCAGTATTTT. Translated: CASSHGLAGGGSTDTQYF.

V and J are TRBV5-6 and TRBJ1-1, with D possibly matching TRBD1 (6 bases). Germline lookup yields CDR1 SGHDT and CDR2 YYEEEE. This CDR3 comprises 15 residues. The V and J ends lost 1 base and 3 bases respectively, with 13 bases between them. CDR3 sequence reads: CASSLSSRGYTEAFF. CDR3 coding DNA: TGTGCCAGCAGCTTGTCGAGCAGGGGATACACTGAAGCTTTCTTT.

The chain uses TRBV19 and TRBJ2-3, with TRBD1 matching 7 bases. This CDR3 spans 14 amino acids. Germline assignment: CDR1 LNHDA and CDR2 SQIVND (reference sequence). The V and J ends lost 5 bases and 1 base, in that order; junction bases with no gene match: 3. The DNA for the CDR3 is TGTGCCAGTAGTCCCGGACAGGGCACAGATACGCAGTATTTT. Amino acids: CASSPGQGTDTQYF.

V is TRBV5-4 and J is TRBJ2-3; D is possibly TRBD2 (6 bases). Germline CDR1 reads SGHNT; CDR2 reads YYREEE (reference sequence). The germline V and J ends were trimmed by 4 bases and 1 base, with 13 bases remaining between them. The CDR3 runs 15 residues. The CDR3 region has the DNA TGTGCCAGCAGCCCCGGGGAGGACCGCACAGATACGCAGTATTTT. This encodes CASSPGEDRTDTQYF.

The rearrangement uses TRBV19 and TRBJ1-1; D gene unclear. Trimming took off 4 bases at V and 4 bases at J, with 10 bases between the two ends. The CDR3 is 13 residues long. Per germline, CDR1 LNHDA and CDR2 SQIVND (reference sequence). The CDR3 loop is CASSTQVGTEAFF. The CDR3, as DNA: TGTGCCAGTAGTACCCAGGTGGGCACTGAAGCTTTCTTT.

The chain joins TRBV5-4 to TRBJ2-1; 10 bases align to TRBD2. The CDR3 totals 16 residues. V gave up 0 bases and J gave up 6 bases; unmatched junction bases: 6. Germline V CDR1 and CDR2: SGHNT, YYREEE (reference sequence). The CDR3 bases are TGTGCCAGCAGCTTGGAGCTAGCGGGAGTGGCCAATGAGCAGTTCTTC. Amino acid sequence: CASSLELAGVANEQFF.

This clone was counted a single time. The DNA for the CDR3 is TGTGCCAGCCGAACGACCGGACAGACCGGTCAGCCCCAGCATTTT. Its translation: CASRTTGQTGQPQHF. J is TRBJ1-5 and V is TRBV19, with D perhaps TRBD1 (6 bases). V was clipped by 9 bases and J by 6 bases, with 21 bases between them. Germline lookup yields CDR1 LNHDA and CDR2 SQIVND (reference sequence). CDR3 size: 15 residues.

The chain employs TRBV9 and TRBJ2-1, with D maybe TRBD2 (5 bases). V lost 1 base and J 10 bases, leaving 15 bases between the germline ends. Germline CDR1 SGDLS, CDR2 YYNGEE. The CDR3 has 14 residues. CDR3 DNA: TGTGCCAGCAGCGTAAGTCCTGAGGGTGGGGAGCAGTTCTTC. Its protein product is CASSVSPEGGEQFF.

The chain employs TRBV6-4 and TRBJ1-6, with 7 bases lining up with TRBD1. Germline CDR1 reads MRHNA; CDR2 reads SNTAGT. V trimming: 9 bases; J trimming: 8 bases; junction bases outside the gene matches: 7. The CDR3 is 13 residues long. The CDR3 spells CARPGTDYSPLHF. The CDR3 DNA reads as TGTGCCAGGCCCGGGACAGACTATTCACCCCTCCACTTT.

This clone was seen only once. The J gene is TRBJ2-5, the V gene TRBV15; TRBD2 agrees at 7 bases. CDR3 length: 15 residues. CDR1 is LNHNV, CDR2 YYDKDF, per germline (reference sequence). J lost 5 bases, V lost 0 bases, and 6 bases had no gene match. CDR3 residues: CATSRDGREGETQYF. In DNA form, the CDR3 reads TGTGCCACCAGCAGAGATGGCAGGGAGGGTGAGACCCAGTACTTC.

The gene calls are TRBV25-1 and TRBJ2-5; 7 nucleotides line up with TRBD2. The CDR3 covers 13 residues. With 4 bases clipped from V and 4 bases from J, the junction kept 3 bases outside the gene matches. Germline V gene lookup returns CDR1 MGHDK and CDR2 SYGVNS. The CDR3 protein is CASSVGGRETQYF. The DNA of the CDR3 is TGTGCCAGCAGTGTGGGGGGGAGAGAGACCCAGTACTTC. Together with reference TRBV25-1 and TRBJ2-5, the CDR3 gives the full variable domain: EADIYQTPRYLVIGTGKKITLECSQTMGHDKMYWYQQDPGMELHLIHYSYGVNSTEKGDLSSESTVSRIRTEHFPLTLESARPSHTSQYLCASSVGGRETQYFGPGTRLLVL.

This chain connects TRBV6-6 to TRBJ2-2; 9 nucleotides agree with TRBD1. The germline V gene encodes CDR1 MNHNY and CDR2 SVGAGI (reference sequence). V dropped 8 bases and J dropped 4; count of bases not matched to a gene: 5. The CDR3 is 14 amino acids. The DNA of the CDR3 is TGTGCCAGCCAAGGGACAGGGACCACCGGGGAGCTGTTTTTT. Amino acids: CASQGTGTTGELFF.

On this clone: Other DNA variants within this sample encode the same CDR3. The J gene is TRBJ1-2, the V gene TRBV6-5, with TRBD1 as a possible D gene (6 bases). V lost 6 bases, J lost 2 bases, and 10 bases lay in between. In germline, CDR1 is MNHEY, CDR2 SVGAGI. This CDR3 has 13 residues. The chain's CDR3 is CASSPTGNYGYTF. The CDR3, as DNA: TGTGCCAGCAGCCCCACAGGGAACTATGGCTACACCTTC.

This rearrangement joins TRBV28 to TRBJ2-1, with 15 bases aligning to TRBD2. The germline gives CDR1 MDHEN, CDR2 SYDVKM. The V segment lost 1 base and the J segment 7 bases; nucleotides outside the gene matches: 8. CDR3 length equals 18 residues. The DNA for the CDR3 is TGTGCCAGCAGTTTATCCTCCGGACTAGCGGGAGGGCCAAATGAGCAGTTCTTC. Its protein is CASSLSSGLAGGPNEQFF.

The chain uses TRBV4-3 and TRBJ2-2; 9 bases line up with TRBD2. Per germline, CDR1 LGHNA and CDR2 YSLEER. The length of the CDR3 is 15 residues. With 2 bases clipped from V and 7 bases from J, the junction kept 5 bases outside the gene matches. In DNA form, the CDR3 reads TGCGCCAGCAGCCAACTAGCGGGGTCGAGCGGGGAGCTGTTTTTT. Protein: CASSQLAGSSGELFF.

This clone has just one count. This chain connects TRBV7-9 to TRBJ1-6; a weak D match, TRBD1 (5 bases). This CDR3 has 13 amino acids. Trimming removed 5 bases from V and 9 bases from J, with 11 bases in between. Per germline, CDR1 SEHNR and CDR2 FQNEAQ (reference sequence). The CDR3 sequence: CASSRQGSSPLHF. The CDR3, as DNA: TGTGCCAGCAGCCGGCAGGGTAGTTCACCCCTCCACTTT.

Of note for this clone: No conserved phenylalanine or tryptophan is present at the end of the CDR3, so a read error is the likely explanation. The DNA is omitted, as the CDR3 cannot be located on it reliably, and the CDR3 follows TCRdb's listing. CDR3: CASSSRDRA. The V gene is TRBV27, the J gene TRBJ2-7; the table gives TRBD1 as D, unverified against the DNA. 9 amino acids form the CDR3, both terminal residues included. Germline-derived CDR1 and CDR2 are MNHEY and SMNVEV (reference sequence).

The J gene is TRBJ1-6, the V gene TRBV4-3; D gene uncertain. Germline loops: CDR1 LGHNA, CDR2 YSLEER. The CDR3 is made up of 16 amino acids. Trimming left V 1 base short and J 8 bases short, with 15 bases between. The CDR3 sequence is CASSQGAGGRDSPLHF. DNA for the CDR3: TGCGCCAGCAGCCAAGGGGCAGGAGGGAGGGATTCACCCCTCCACTTT.

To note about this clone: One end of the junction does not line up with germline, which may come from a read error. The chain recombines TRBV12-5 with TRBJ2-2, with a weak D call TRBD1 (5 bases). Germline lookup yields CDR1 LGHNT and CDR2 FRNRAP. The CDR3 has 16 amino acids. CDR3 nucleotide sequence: TGTGCTAGTGGTCTTAGGGGCCTCCCGAACGCCGGGGAGCTGTTTTTT. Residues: CASGLRGLPNAGELFF.